This is a list of T cell receptor beta chains from one sample in a study of blood T cell repertoires in COVID-19. Method: immunoSEQ multiplex PCR; TCRdb's copy keeps in-frame clones and lacks some. The sample yields about 140,000 clones, about 79% seen once. The sequenced material came from peripheral blood. The receptors come from a woman older than 75 with active or convalescent COVID-19. Each CDR3 is given with its conserved first and last residue. The D gene is left open where the match is weak. The size entry is marked missing in some rows and otherwise reads once, few, many or a size class.

clone_size: few; d_call: NA; j_call: TRBJ1-4; v_call: TRBV7-9; cdr3_nt: TGTGCCAGCACCGGGGTCGGTTCAGGCGCTGAGGGAAAACTGTTTTTT; cdr3_aa: CASTGVGSGAEGKLFF
clone_size: NA; d_call: NA; j_call: TRBJ2-1; v_call: TRBV7-8; cdr3_nt: TGTGCCAGCAGCCCCACCGGGGGAATATCCTACAATGAGCAGTTCTTC; cdr3_aa: CASSPTGGISYNEQFF
clone_size: NA; d_call: TRBD1; j_call: TRBJ1-2; v_call: TRBV5-5; cdr3_nt: TGTGCCAGCAGCTTGGCAGGACAGGGAATATATGGCTACACCTTC; cdr3_aa: CASSLAGQGIYGYTF
clone_size: few; d_call: NA; j_call: TRBJ1-5; v_call: TRBV21-1; cdr3_nt: TGTGCCAGCAGCAAAGACAGGGGGCAAATTCCGGGCTATAGCAATCAGCCCCAGCATTTT; cdr3_aa: CASSKDRGQIPGYSNQPQHF
clone_size: NA; d_call: TRBD1; j_call: TRBJ2-1; v_call: TRBV5-6; cdr3_nt: TGTGCCAGCAGCTTGCGGGACAGTGCACGATTTAGTGAGCAGTTCTTC; cdr3_aa: CASSLRDSARFSEQFF
clone_size: NA; d_call: TRBD1; j_call: TRBJ1-5; v_call: TRBV18; cdr3_nt: TGTGCCAGCTCGACGACAGGGCAAAATCAGCCCCAGCATTTT; cdr3_aa: CASSTTGQNQPQHF
clone_size: NA; d_call: TRBD2; j_call: TRBJ2-5; v_call: TRBV4-1; cdr3_nt: TGCGCCAGCAGCCAAGATGGGGCGGGGGGGCTGAAGACCCAGTACTTC; cdr3_aa: CASSQDGAGGLKTQYF
clone_size: few; d_call: NA; j_call: TRBJ1-2; v_call: TRBV2; cdr3_nt: TGTGCCAGCAGTGGTCAGGGGTCCTATGGCTACACCTTC; cdr3_aa: CASSGQGSYGYTF
clone_size: NA; d_call: NA; j_call: TRBJ2-2; v_call: TRBV4-1; cdr3_nt: TGCGCCAGCAGCCCGAAAAGGTCGGCGGGGCCAAACTTGAACACCGGGGAGCTGTTTTTT; cdr3_aa: CASSPKRSAGPNLNTGELFF
clone_size: few; d_call: TRBD1; j_call: TRBJ1-6; v_call: TRBV2; cdr3_nt: TGTGCCAGCAGACGACAGGGGGCCAATAATTCACCCCTCCACTTT; cdr3_aa: CASRRQGANNSPLHF
clone_size: NA; d_call: NA; j_call: TRBJ2-1; v_call: TRBV7-5; cdr3_nt: TGTGCCAGAAGCCCCGACAGGGTTAGAGATGAGCAGTTCTTC; cdr3_aa: CARSPDRVRDEQFF
clone_size: NA; d_call: NA; j_call: TRBJ2-3; v_call: TRBV14; cdr3_nt: TGTGCCAGCAGCCTCGCAGGGTATAGTTCAGATACGCAGTATTTT; cdr3_aa: CASSLAGYSSDTQYF
clone_size: few; d_call: TRBD1; j_call: TRBJ2-6; v_call: TRBV2; cdr3_nt: TGTGCCAGCAGCCTTACAGGGGGCTCCCGCTCTGGGGCCAACGTCCTGACTTTC; cdr3_aa: CASSLTGGSRSGANVLTF
clone_size: NA; d_call: NA; j_call: TRBJ1-1; v_call: TRBV19; cdr3_nt: TGTGCCAGTAACCCAGGGAACGACGGATGGATATTT; cdr3_aa: CASNPGNDGWIF
clone_size: NA; d_call: TRBD1; j_call: TRBJ2-1; v_call: TRBV13; cdr3_nt: TGTGCCAGCAGCCCGGGGACAGGGAGGTCCTACAATGAGCAGTTCTTC; cdr3_aa: CASSPGTGRSYNEQFF
clone_size: NA; d_call: TRBD1; j_call: TRBJ1-5; v_call: TRBV5-5; cdr3_nt: TGTGCCAGCAGCCCACGTTCGGGACAGGGGTTTGATCAGCCCCAGCATTTT; cdr3_aa: CASSPRSGQGFDQPQHF
clone_size: NA; d_call: NA; j_call: TRBJ2-7; v_call: TRBV7-2; cdr3_nt: TGTGCCAGCAGCCCCCGAGGGGGACAAATCTACGAGCAGTACTTC; cdr3_aa: CASSPRGGQIYEQYF
clone_size: NA; d_call: NA; j_call: TRBJ1-5; v_call: TRBV30; cdr3_nt: TGTGCCTGGAGTGTGGAGTTTAGAGGGAATCAGCCCCAGCATTTT; cdr3_aa: CAWSVEFRGNQPQHF
clone_size: NA; d_call: TRBD1; j_call: TRBJ2-1; v_call: TRBV7-8; cdr3_nt: TGTGCCAGCAGCTTGGGACAGTACAATGAGCAGTTCTTC; cdr3_aa: CASSLGQYNEQFF
clone_size: NA; d_call: NA; j_call: TRBJ1-2; v_call: TRBV6-5; cdr3_nt: TGTGCCACCAGGACAGATATGGTAGAGGGCTACACCTTC; cdr3_aa: CATRTDMVEGYTF
clone_size: NA; d_call: NA; j_call: TRBJ1-1; v_call: TRBV4-3; cdr3_nt: TGCGCCAGCAGCCAAGACCATCAGGTCACTGAAGCTTTCTTT; cdr3_aa: CASSQDHQVTEAFF
clone_size: NA; d_call: NA; j_call: TRBJ1-1; v_call: TRBV28; cdr3_nt: TGTGCCAGCAGCAAGACGGCGTGGGGGGGGACTGAAGCTTTCTTT; cdr3_aa: CASSKTAWGGTEAFF
clone_size: NA; d_call: TRBD2; j_call: TRBJ2-1; v_call: TRBV7-7; cdr3_nt: TGTGCTAGCAGCTTAGGCGGGGGGTATGAGCAGTTCTTC; cdr3_aa: CASSLGGGYEQFF
clone_size: once; d_call: TRBD1; j_call: TRBJ1-2; v_call: TRBV4-1; cdr3_nt: TGCGCCAGCAGCCCCCTAAAAGCCTCAGGACAGGGTTATGGCTACACCTTC; cdr3_aa: CASSPLKASGQGYGYTF
clone_size: NA; d_call: TRBD1; j_call: TRBJ1-4; v_call: TRBV6-1; cdr3_nt: TGTGCCAGCAGTGACGGGACAGTTATTAATGAAAAACTGTTTTTT; cdr3_aa: CASSDGTVINEKLFF
clone_size: NA; d_call: TRBD2; j_call: TRBJ2-3; v_call: TRBV30; cdr3_nt: TGTGCCTGGAGTGTAAAGGCTAGCGGGGCGTATACGCAGTATTTT; cdr3_aa: CAWSVKASGAYTQYF
clone_size: NA; d_call: TRBD1; j_call: TRBJ1-2; v_call: TRBV24-1; cdr3_nt: TGTGCCACCAGTGATGGGACAGGGGGCCGGTATGGCTACACCTTC; cdr3_aa: CATSDGTGGRYGYTF
clone_size: NA; d_call: TRBD1; j_call: TRBJ1-1; v_call: TRBV27; cdr3_nt: TGTGCCAGCAGACGACAGGGTACGGTCACTGAAGCTTTCTTT; cdr3_aa: CASRRQGTVTEAFF
clone_size: few; d_call: NA; j_call: TRBJ1-6; v_call: TRBV27; cdr3_nt: TGTGCCAGCAGTTTATATCCCGTCATCAAGGAGTCACCCCTCCACTTT; cdr3_aa: CASSLYPVIKESPLHF
clone_size: few; d_call: NA; j_call: TRBJ1-1; v_call: TRBV5-1; cdr3_nt: TGCGCCAGCAGCTTGCAGGGGCAGGACACTGAAGCTTTCTTT; cdr3_aa: CASSLQGQDTEAFF
clone_size: NA; d_call: TRBD1; j_call: TRBJ1-2; v_call: TRBV10-2; cdr3_nt: TGCGCCAGCAGTGAATCCCGGGACAGGGGGCGCGGCTATGGCTACACCTTC; cdr3_aa: CASSESRDRGRGYGYTF
clone_size: NA; d_call: TRBD2; j_call: TRBJ2-1; v_call: TRBV28; cdr3_nt: TGTGCCAGCACGGGACTATACAATGAGCAGTTCTTC; cdr3_aa: CASTGLYNEQFF
clone_size: NA; d_call: NA; j_call: TRBJ2-7; v_call: TRBV4-1; cdr3_nt: TGCGCCAGCAGCCAAGATTGGGGCGGAAAAACCTACGAGCAGTACTTC; cdr3_aa: CASSQDWGGKTYEQYF
clone_size: few; d_call: TRBD2; j_call: TRBJ2-7; v_call: TRBV30; cdr3_nt: TGTGCCTGGAGTCCAAAGAAAGGGCGGGGGAACGACGAGCAGTACTTC; cdr3_aa: CAWSPKKGRGNDEQYF
clone_size: few; d_call: NA; j_call: TRBJ2-7; v_call: TRBV3-1/TRBV3-2; cdr3_nt: TGTGCCAGCAGACCCACGGGGAACTCCTACGAGCAGTACTTC; cdr3_aa: CASRPTGNSYEQYF
clone_size: NA; d_call: NA; j_call: TRBJ2-1; v_call: TRBV29-1; cdr3_nt: TGCAGCGTTGATGGAGGTTATGAGCAGTTCTTC; cdr3_aa: CSVDGGYEQFF
clone_size: once; d_call: NA; j_call: TRBJ1-6; v_call: TRBV4-3; cdr3_nt: TGCGCCAGCAGCCAAGGGGGGGGCTCCTATAATTCACCCCTCCACTTT; cdr3_aa: CASSQGGGSYNSPLHF
clone_size: NA; d_call: NA; j_call: TRBJ1-5; v_call: TRBV9; cdr3_nt: TGTGCCAGCAGCGCCAACCGAGGGTCCGAGGGTCAGCCCCAGCATTTT; cdr3_aa: CASSANRGSEGQPQHF
clone_size: NA; d_call: NA; j_call: TRBJ2-3; v_call: TRBV2; cdr3_nt: TGTGCCAGCAGTGGAGAGTCAGATACGCAGTATTTT; cdr3_aa: CASSGESDTQYF
clone_size: NA; d_call: TRBD1; j_call: TRBJ1-1; v_call: TRBV7-9; cdr3_nt: TGTGCCAGCAGACCAACAGGGGGAAACCCTGAAGCTTTCTTT; cdr3_aa: CASRPTGGNPEAFF
clone_size: NA; d_call: TRBD1; j_call: TRBJ1-6; v_call: TRBV7-2; cdr3_nt: TGTGCCAGCAGTATCCGGGACAGGGTCTTTAATTCACCCCTCCACTTT; cdr3_aa: CASSIRDRVFNSPLHF
clone_size: NA; d_call: NA; j_call: TRBJ1-1; v_call: TRBV5-1; cdr3_nt: TGCGCCAGCAGCTTGGGTCTCCCAGGGAGGGGGACTGAAGCTTTCTTT; cdr3_aa: CASSLGLPGRGTEAFF
clone_size: NA; d_call: TRBD1; j_call: TRBJ1-2; v_call: TRBV19; cdr3_nt: TGTGCCAGTAGCGACCGGCAGGGGGGAAACTATGGCTACACCTTC; cdr3_aa: CASSDRQGGNYGYTF
clone_size: NA; d_call: NA; j_call: TRBJ2-7; v_call: TRBV6-5; cdr3_nt: TGTGCCAGCAGTTACTCGATAAGCGAGTCCTACGAGCAGTACTTC; cdr3_aa: CASSYSISESYEQYF